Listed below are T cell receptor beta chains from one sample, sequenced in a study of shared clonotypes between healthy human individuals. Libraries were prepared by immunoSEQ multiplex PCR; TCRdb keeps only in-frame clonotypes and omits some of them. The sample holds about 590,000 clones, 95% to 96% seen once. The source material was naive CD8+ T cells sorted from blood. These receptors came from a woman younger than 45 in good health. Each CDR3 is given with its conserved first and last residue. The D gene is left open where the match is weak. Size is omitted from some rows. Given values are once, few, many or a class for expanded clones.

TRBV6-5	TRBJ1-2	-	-	CASSYSPQDIYGHTF	TGTGCCAGCAGTTACTCGCCCCAGGACATCTATGGCCACACCTTC
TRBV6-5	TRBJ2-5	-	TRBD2	CASSSQGLAFAKTQYF	TGTGCCAGCAGTTCCCAGGGACTAGCGTTCGCAAAGACCCAGTACTTC
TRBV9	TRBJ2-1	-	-	CASSVEAGGTGEQFF	TGTGCCAGCAGCGTAGAAGCGGGTGGGACGGGGGAGCAGTTCTTC
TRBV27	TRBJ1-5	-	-	CASSLNRGPQHF	TGTGCCAGCAGTTTAAATCGGGGGCCCCAGCATTTT
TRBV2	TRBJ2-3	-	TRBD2	CASMGTSGTDTQYF	TGTGCCAGCATGGGTACTAGCGGTACAGATACGCAGTATTTT
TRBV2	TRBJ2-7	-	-	CASSEAYEQYF	TGTGCCAGCAGTGAGGCCTACGAGCAGTACTTC
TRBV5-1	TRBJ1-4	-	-	CASSFYSGPNEKLFF	TGCGCCAGCAGCTTCTACAGTGGTCCTAATGAAAAACTGTTTTTT
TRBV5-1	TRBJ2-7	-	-	CASSLGQHHEQYF	TGCGCCAGCAGCTTGGGACAACATCACGAGCAGTACTTC
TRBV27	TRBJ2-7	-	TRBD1	CASSLLGQGSEQYF	TGTGCCAGCAGTTTACTAGGACAGGGGTCCGAGCAGTACTTC
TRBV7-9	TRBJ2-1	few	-	CAFRRGNEQFF	TGTGCCTTTCGTCGGGGGAATGAGCAGTTCTTC
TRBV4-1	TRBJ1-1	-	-	CASSQVQGLEAFF	TGCGCCAGCAGCCAAGTCCAGGGCCTAGAAGCTTTCTTT
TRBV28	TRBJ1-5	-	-	CASSFSYRDINQPQHF	TGTGCCAGCAGTTTCTCGTACAGGGACATCAATCAGCCCCAGCATTTT
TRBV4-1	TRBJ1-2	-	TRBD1	CASSHHRSIRGNYGYTF	TGCGCCAGCAGCCATCATCGGTCGATCAGGGGGAACTATGGCTACACCTTC
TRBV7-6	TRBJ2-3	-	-	CASSLIQRSTDTQYF	TGTGCCAGCAGCTTAATACAGCGCAGCACAGATACGCAGTATTTT
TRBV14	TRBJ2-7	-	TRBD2	CASSIRREFYEQYF	TGTGCCAGCAGTATACGGCGGGAGTTTTACGAGCAGTACTTC
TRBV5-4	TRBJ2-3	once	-	CASTGRGTDTQYF	TGTGCCAGCACTGGACGGGGCACAGATACGCAGTATTTT
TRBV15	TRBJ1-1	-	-	CATEGSGAEAFF	TGTGCCACCGAGGGGAGCGGAGCTGAAGCTTTCTTT
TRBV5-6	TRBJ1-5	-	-	CASSSTLDSSNQPQHF	TGTGCCAGCAGCTCTACGTTGGACAGTAGCAATCAGCCCCAGCATTTT
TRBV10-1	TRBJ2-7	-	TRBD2	CASSDSGLAGGPHEQYF	TGCGCCAGCAGTGACTCGGGACTAGCGGGAGGCCCCCACGAGCAGTACTTC
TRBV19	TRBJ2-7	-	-	CASSNENSENYEQYF	TGTGCCAGTAGTAACGAAAACTCAGAGAACTACGAGCAGTACTTC
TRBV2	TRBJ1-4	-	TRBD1	CASRHRGGLEKLFF	TGTGCCAGCAGGCACAGGGGTGGTCTTGAAAAACTGTTTTTT
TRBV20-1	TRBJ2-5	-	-	CSANLAGTQYF	TGCAGTGCAAATCTCGCGGGGACCCAGTACTTC
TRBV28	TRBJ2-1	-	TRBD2	CASSSFHDSAGGFIEQFF	TGTGCCAGCAGTAGCTTCCATGACTCGGCGGGAGGCTTCATCGAGCAGTTCTTC
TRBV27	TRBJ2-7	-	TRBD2	CASKVLVSGTYEQYF	TGTGCCAGCAAGGTTCTTGTTAGCGGGACCTACGAGCAGTACTTC
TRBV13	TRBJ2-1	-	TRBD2	CASSFSGKGLDEQFF	TGTGCCAGCAGCTTCAGCGGGAAAGGGCTCGATGAGCAGTTCTTC
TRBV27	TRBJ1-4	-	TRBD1	CASRGQGAIEKLFF	TGTGCCAGCAGGGGACAGGGGGCGATTGAAAAACTGTTTTTT
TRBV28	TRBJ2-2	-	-	CASSLWGVGGRTGELFF	TGTGCCAGCAGTTTATGGGGCGTCGGGGGGCGGACCGGGGAGCTGTTTTTT
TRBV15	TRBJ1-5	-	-	CATSSSGTRNQPQHF	TGTGCCACCAGCAGTTCCGGGACCCGAAATCAGCCCCAGCATTTT
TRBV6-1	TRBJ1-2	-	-	CASSEALQRTERYGYTF	TGTGCCAGCAGTGAAGCGCTTCAGCGGACAGAACGCTATGGCTACACCTTC
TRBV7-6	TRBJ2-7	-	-	CASSLGGALGEQYF	TGTGCCAGCAGCCTAGGGGGGGCCCTGGGAGAGCAGTACTTC
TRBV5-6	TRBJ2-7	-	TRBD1	CASSTRGTPPYEQYF	TGTGCCAGCAGTACCAGGGGGACCCCTCCCTACGAGCAGTACTTC
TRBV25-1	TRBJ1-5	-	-	CASSASGVNQPQHF	TGTGCCAGCAGTGCCTCGGGAGTAAATCAGCCCCAGCATTTT
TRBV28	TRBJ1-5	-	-	CASSPGPGQPQHF	TGTGCCAGCAGTCCAGGGCCAGGGCAGCCCCAGCATTTT
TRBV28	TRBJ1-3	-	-	CASSPTFSGNTIYF	TGTGCCAGCAGCCCGACGTTCTCTGGAAACACCATATATTTT
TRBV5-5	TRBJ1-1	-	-	CASSLDWTLPEAFF	TGTGCCAGCAGCTTAGATTGGACGCTCCCTGAAGCTTTCTTT